This TCR beta chain was identified in a study of cytomegalovirus exposure and HLA in healthy donors. General study findings and limits: Within the approximately 130 validation repertoires, first-cohort TCR clusters tended to co-occur, according to a later analysis. Published work reported that the classifier diagnosed cytomegalovirus status with high specificity and sensitivity. Cytomegalovirus association was listed for 164 TCR beta chains.

The data were produced by immunoSEQ multiplex PCR, yet TCRdb's version contains in-frame clones alone and is incomplete. Counted here are 250,000 to 400,000 clones, about 85% occurring once; the ten biggest clones make up about 1%. Points on this clone: What it binds is unknown.

V was clipped by 3 bases and J by 0 bases, with 6 bases between them. CDR1 and CDR2 from the germline V gene are SGHRS and YFSETQ. The length of the CDR3 is 14 residues. This TCR was sampled from a woman between 25 and 40 years old in good health and CMV-seropositive. The sequenced sample was PBMCs. This sequence joins TRBV5-1 and TRBJ2-2; D not certain. The CDR3 here is CASSSRTNTGELFF. The DNA of the CDR3 is TGCGCCAGCAGCTCCCGGACGAACACCGGGGAGCTGTTTTTT.